Each of the 26 T cell receptor beta chains below was sequenced from the same sample in a study of blood T cell repertoires in COVID-19. Generated by immunoSEQ multiplex PCR, the TCRdb table keeps only in-frame clones and is missing some. This table holds 290,000 or so clones, 86% found once. The source material was PBMCs or T cells enriched from blood (not recorded which). The receptors stem from a woman under 30 who had recovered from COVID-19.

This clone was seen just once. The genes are TRBV3-1 (or the pseudogene TRBV3-2) and TRBJ1-5; D unclear. V was clipped by 0 bases and J by 2 bases, with 5 bases between them. There are 14 residues in the CDR3. Looked up from germline, CDR1 is LGHDT and CDR2 is YNNKEL (reference sequence). The CDR3 DNA reads as TGTGCCAGCAGCCAAGATCCCGGCAATCAGCCCCAGCATTTT. It yields the protein CASSQDPGNQPQHF.

The rearrangement links TRBV19 to TRBJ2-1, with 8 bases that match TRBD2. CDR1 and CDR2 from the germline V gene are LNHDA and SQIVND (reference sequence). V lost 7 bases to trimming and J lost 10 bases; unmatched junction nucleotides: 12. The CDR3 covers 14 residues. CDR3 DNA: TGTGCCAGTACCCTCGGGGGGGGCTCTCGCGAGCAGTTCTTC. Translation gives CASTLGGGSREQFF. The full variable domain, in which reference TRBV19 and TRBJ2-1 provide the parts outside the CDR3, is DGGITQSPKYLFRKEGQNVTLSCEQNLNHDAMYWYRQDPGQGLRLIYYSQIVNDFQKGDIAEGYSVSREKKESFPLTVTSAQKNPTAFYLCASTLGGGSREQFFGPGTRLTVL.

The rearrangement links TRBV19 to TRBJ2-1, with 9 bases lining up with TRBD2. This CDR3 spans 16 amino acids. J lost 16 bases, V lost 1 base, and 17 bases had no gene match. From germline, CDR1 is LNHDA and CDR2 SQIVND (reference sequence). The CDR3 reads CASSIVAIGWGTSKFF. CDR3 coding DNA: TGTGCCAGTAGTATAGTTGCGATAGGGTGGGGGACTAGCAAATTCTTC.

J is TRBJ1-1 and V is TRBV2; D might be TRBD1 (5 bases). The CDR3 sequence is 17 residues long. Looked up from germline, CDR1 is SNHLY and CDR2 is FYNNEI. V dropped 11 bases and J dropped 1 base, with 26 bases sitting between them. CDR3: CARLESVGGIKNTEAFF. CDR3 coding DNA: TGTGCCCGCCTAGAGTCGGTCGGGGGAATCAAGAACACTGAAGCTTTCTTT.

The chain carries TRBV5-6 and TRBJ2-7; D gene unclear. The germline CDR1 and CDR2 sequences are SGHDT and YYEEEE. The CDR3 is 13 residues long. Trimming stripped 2 bases from V and 3 bases from J, with 9 bases between. CDR3 nucleotides: TGTGCCAGCAGCTTAAATCTATTCTACGAGCAGTACTTC. It translates to CASSLNLFYEQYF.

The gene calls are TRBV18 and TRBJ2-7; 8 nucleotides line up with TRBD2. This CDR3 comprises 15 residues. The V gene end was trimmed by 4 bases and the J gene end by 0 bases; junction bases not matched to a gene: 5. Germline CDR1 KGHSH, CDR2 LQKENI. CDR3 sequence reads: CASSLYGTSSYEQYF. The CDR3 DNA reads as TGTGCCAGCTCACTCTATGGGACTAGCTCCTACGAGCAGTACTTC.

J is TRBJ2-3 and V is TRBV5-1; 12 bases agree with TRBD2. V dropped 0 bases and J dropped 4; count of bases not matched to a gene: 3. CDR3 length: 16 residues. CDR1 SGHRS and CDR2 YFSETQ come from the germline V gene. CDR3 residues: CASSLGGLAGADTQYF. Here the CDR3 DNA reads TGCGCCAGCAGCTTGGGGGGACTAGCGGGCGCAGATACGCAGTATTTT. Full variable domain (rest looked up from reference TRBV5-1 and TRBJ2-3): KAGVTQTPRYLIKTRGQQVTLSCSPISGHRSVSWYQQTPGQGLQFLFEYFSETQRNKGNFPGRFSGRQFSNSRSEMNVSTLELGDSALYLCASSLGGLAGADTQYFGPGTRLTVL.

The V gene is TRBV18, the J gene TRBJ1-1; tentatively, D is TRBD1 (5 bases). CDR3 length: 15 residues. In germline, CDR1 is KGHSH, CDR2 LQKENI. Between the trimmed V and J ends, which lost 0 bases and 1 base, there was a span of 9 bases. This chain's CDR3 is CASSPPNRPNTEAFF. The CDR3 nucleotides read TGTGCCAGCTCACCACCTAACAGGCCGAACACTGAAGCTTTCTTT.

The V and J genes are TRBV19 and TRBJ1-5, with D unclear. This CDR3 has 12 amino acids. In germline, CDR1 is LNHDA, CDR2 SQIVND (reference sequence). V dropped 3 bases and J dropped 6 bases, with 6 bases sitting between them. CDR3 sequence: CASSMRIQPQHF. As DNA, the CDR3 is TGTGCCAGTAGTATGAGGATTCAGCCCCAGCATTTT. Full variable domain (missing parts from reference TRBV19 and TRBJ1-5): DGGITQSPKYLFRKEGQNVTLSCEQNLNHDAMYWYRQDPGQGLRLIYYSQIVNDFQKGDIAEGYSVSREKKESFPLTVTSAQKNPTAFYLCASSMRIQPQHFGDGTRLSIL.

The chain is built from TRBV5-5 and TRBJ2-7; 9 bases agree with TRBD1. V was pared by 7 bases and J by 3 bases, with 8 bases of the junction left unmatched. CDR1 and CDR2 (germline): SGHKS, YYEKEE (reference sequence). The length of the CDR3 is 14 residues. CDR3 loop: CASSRTGQGYEQYF. DNA of the CDR3: TGTGCCAGCTCAAGAACGGGACAGGGCTACGAGCAGTACTTC.

J is TRBJ2-3 and V is TRBV20-1; D might be TRBD2 (5 bases). The V and J ends lost 5 bases and 5 bases respectively, with 8 bases between them. Looked up from germline, CDR1 is DFQATT and CDR2 is SNEGSKA (reference sequence). This CDR3 is 11 amino acids long. The CDR3 protein is CSARGIDTQYF. CDR3 in DNA: TGCAGTGCTCGGGGAATAGATACGCAGTATTTT.

This clone appeared a single time. The CDR3: CASSLRTGDGYEQYF. The CDR3 DNA is TGTGCCAGCAGCTTACGGACAGGGGACGGGTACGAGCAGTACTTC. The gene calls are TRBV7-2 and TRBJ2-7; 9 nucleotides align to TRBD1. Trimming cost V 2 bases and J 4 bases; bases outside gene matches: 6. The CDR3 is 15 amino acids. Looked up from germline, CDR1 is SGHTA and CDR2 is FQGNSA.

The rearrangement joins TRBV3-1 (or the pseudogene TRBV3-2) to TRBJ1-6; possibly TRBD1 for D (5 bases). Deletions cut 2 bases from V and 10 bases from J, with 9 bases between. The CDR3 loop spans 13 amino acids. Germline V gene sequence: CDR1 LGHDT, CDR2 YNNKEL (reference sequence). The CDR3 nucleotides are TGTGCCAGCAGCCAATCTCCAGGGTCACCCCTCCACTTT. It specifies CASSQSPGSPLHF.

This clone came up once. This sequence joins TRBV12-3 or TRBV12-4 and TRBJ1-2; maybe TRBD1 (5 bases). This CDR3 contains 12 residues. V lost 8 bases and J 4 bases, leaving 11 bases between the germline ends. CDR3 in DNA: TGTGCCAGCCAGCAGGGTGGCTATGGCTACACCTTC. It yields the protein CASQQGGYGYTF.

The chain is built from TRBV18 and TRBJ2-3; D ambiguous. The germline CDR1 and CDR2 sequences are KGHSH and LQKENI. The V end lost 3 bases, the J end lost 0 bases, and 10 bases lay between the germline ends. The CDR3 spans 15 residues. CDR3 coding DNA: TGTGCCAGCTCACCGCTCGCAGGAAGCACAGATACGCAGTATTTT. Its translation: CASSPLAGSTDTQYF.

The chain couples TRBV6-2 or TRBV6-3 to TRBJ2-3; D is undetermined. Germline-derived CDR1 and CDR2 are MNHEY and SVGEGT. The ends were cut back, 2 bases at V and 4 bases at J, with 13 bases in the middle. This CDR3 is 15 amino acids long. This CDR3 is CASSYTRNGADTQYF. In nucleotides, the CDR3 is TGTGCCAGCAGTTACACCAGGAATGGCGCAGATACGCAGTATTTT.

The V gene is TRBV5-1, the J gene TRBJ2-1, with a possible D match to TRBD1 (6 bases). This CDR3 is 13 amino acids long. V dropped 0 bases and J dropped 8 bases, with 9 bases sitting between them. Per the germline V gene, CDR1 is SGHRS and CDR2 is YFSETQ. In DNA form, the CDR3 reads TGCGCCAGCAGCTTGGTTGGGGGCCATGAGCAGTTCTTC. This translates into CASSLVGGHEQFF.

This clone appeared once. The V gene is TRBV10-2, the J gene TRBJ1-1; D not resolved. The ends were cut back, 6 bases at V and 1 base at J, with 9 bases in the middle. The CDR3 extends over 13 amino acids. The germline gives CDR1 WSHSY, CDR2 SAAADI. CDR3: CASRFGSNTEAFF. Written as DNA, the CDR3 is TGCGCCAGCAGGTTCGGGTCGAACACTGAAGCTTTCTTT.

The rearrangement uses TRBV7-9 and TRBJ1-2; D is ambiguous. Trimming shortened V by 2 bases and J by 3 bases, and 10 bases separated the two germline ends. This CDR3 comprises 14 residues. The V gene's germline CDR1 is SEHNR and CDR2 FQNEAQ (reference sequence). CDR3 in DNA: TGTGCCAGCAGCTTAAGGAGGACCGACTATGGCTACACCTTC. Translating it yields CASSLRRTDYGYTF.

Only a few counts were recorded for this clone. The chain links TRBV25-1 to TRBJ1-1; TRBD1 is a possible D gene (6 bases). The length of the CDR3 is 13 residues. V shed 7 bases and J shed 4 bases, with 13 bases lying between them. Germline CDR1 MGHDK, CDR2 SYGVNS. CDR3 in amino acids: CASTITGSTEAFF. CDR3 DNA: TGTGCCAGCACTATCACAGGGAGCACTGAAGCTTTCTTT. The full variable domain, in which reference TRBV25-1 and TRBJ1-1 provide the parts outside the CDR3, is EADIYQTPRYLVIGTGKKITLECSQTMGHDKMYWYQQDPGMELHLIHYSYGVNSTEKGDLSSESTVSRIRTEHFPLTLESARPSHTSQYLCASTITGSTEAFFGQGTRLTVV.

The rearrangement joins TRBV4-2 to TRBJ2-1; TRBD2 matches at 7 bases. V was pared by 4 bases and J by 7 bases, with 10 bases of the junction left unmatched. Per the germline V gene, CDR1 is LGHNA and CDR2 is YNFKEQ. The CDR3 covers 15 residues. DNA for the CDR3: TGTGCCAGCAGCCCTGGGACTACCGGGAGGAATGAGCAGTTCTTC. This encodes CASSPGTTGRNEQFF.

The gene calls are TRBV7-8 and TRBJ2-2, with 8 bases matching TRBD1. The CDR3 sequence is 17 residues long. J lost 4 bases, V lost 1 base, and 8 bases had no gene match. In germline, CDR1 is SGHVS, CDR2 FQNEAQ. This chain's CDR3 is CASSLVGQGRATGELFF. The CDR3 nucleotides read TGTGCCAGCAGCTTAGTCGGACAGGGAAGGGCCACCGGGGAGCTGTTTTTT.

CDR3 coding DNA: TGTGCCAGTAGTTCCCTAGGGACTAGCGGGAGGGGCGGCTATGAGCAGTTCTTC. Amino acids: CASSSLGTSGRGGYEQFF. The gene calls are TRBV19 and TRBJ2-1; TRBD2 aligns across 16 bases. CDR1 LNHDA and CDR2 SQIVND come from the germline V gene (reference sequence). CDR3 size: 18 residues. V trimming: 5 bases; J trimming: 8 bases; junction bases outside the gene matches: 12. Filled out from reference TRBV19 and TRBJ2-1, the complete variable domain reads DGGITQSPKYLFRKEGQNVTLSCEQNLNHDAMYWYRQDPGQGLRLIYYSQIVNDFQKGDIAEGYSVSREKKESFPLTVTSAQKNPTAFYLCASSSLGTSGRGGYEQFFGPGTRLTVL.

This chain links TRBV18 with TRBJ2-3; 8 bases are a match to TRBD2. The CDR3 covers 17 residues. J lost 1 base, V lost 2 bases, and 8 bases had no gene match. Germline CDR1 and CDR2: KGHSH and LQKENI. The chain's CDR3 is CASSPLSGSWGTDTQYF. In DNA form, the CDR3 reads TGTGCCAGCTCACCATTAAGCGGGAGCTGGGGCACAGATACGCAGTATTTT.

The gene calls are TRBV19 and TRBJ2-4; 15 bases line up with TRBD2. Germline CDR1 reads LNHDA; CDR2 reads SQIVND (reference sequence). V was clipped by 8 bases and J by 0 bases; unmatched bases: 8. The CDR3 has 18 residues. CDR3 sequence reads: CASRTSGGAGVAKNIQYF. The CDR3 DNA sequence: TGTGCCAGTCGGACTAGCGGGGGGGCTGGCGTAGCCAAAAACATTCAGTACTTC.

The J gene is TRBJ2-7, the V gene TRBV9; 8 bases agree with TRBD2. Germline values: CDR1 SGDLS, CDR2 YYNGEE. This CDR3 is built from 13 residues. V trimming: 2 bases; J trimming: 3 bases; junction bases outside the gene matches: 1. In DNA form, the CDR3 reads TGTGCCAGCAGCGTTAGCGGGAACTACGAGCAGTACTTC. Translating it yields CASSVSGNYEQYF.